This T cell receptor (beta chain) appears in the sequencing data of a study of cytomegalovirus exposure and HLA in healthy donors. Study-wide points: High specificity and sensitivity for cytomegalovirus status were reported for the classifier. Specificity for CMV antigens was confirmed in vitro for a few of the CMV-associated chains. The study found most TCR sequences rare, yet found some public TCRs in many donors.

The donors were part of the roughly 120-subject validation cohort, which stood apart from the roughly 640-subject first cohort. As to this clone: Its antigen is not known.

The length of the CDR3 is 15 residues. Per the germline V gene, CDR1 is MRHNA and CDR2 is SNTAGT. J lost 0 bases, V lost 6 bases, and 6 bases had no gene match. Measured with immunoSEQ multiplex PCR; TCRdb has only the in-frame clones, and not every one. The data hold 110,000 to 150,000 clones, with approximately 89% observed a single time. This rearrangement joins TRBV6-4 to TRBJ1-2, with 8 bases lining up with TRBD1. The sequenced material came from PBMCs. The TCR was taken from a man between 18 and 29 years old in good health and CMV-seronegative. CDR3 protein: CASRGWDRPNYGYTF. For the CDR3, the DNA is TGTGCCAGCAGGGGGTGGGACAGGCCTAACTATGGCTACACCTTC.